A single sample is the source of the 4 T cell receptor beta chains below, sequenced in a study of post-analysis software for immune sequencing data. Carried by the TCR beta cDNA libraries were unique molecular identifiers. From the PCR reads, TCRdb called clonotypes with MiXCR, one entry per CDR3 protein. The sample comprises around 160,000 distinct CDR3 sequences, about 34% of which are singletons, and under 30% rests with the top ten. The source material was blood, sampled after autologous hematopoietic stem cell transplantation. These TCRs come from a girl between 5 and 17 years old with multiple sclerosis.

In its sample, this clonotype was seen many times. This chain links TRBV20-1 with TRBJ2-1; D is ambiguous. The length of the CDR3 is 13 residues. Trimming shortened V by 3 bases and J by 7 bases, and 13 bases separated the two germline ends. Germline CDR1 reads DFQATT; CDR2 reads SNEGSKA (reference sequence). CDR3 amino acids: CSASSEDGNEQFF. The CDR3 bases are TGCAGTGCTAGCAGTGAGGACGGGAATGAGCAGTTCTTC.

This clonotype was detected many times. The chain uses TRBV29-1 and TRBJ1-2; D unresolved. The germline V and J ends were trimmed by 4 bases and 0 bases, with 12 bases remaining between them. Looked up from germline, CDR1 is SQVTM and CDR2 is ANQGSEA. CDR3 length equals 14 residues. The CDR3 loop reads CSVGEQLTNYGYTF. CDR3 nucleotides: TGCAGCGTTGGAGAGCAGCTAACTAACTATGGCTACACCTTC.

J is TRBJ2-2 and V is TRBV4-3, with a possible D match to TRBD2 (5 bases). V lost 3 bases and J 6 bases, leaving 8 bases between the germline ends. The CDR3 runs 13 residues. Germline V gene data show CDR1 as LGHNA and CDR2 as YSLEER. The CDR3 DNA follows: TGCGCCAGCAGCCAGAGCGGAGCCGGGGAGCTGTTTTTT. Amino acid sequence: CASSQSGAGELFF.

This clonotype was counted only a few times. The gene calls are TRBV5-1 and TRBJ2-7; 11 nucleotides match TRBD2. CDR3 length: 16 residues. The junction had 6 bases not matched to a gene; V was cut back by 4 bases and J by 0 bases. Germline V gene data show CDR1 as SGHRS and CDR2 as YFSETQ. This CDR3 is CASSVDLAGGSYEQYF. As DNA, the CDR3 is TGCGCCAGCAGCGTCGACCTAGCGGGAGGCTCCTACGAGCAGTACTTC. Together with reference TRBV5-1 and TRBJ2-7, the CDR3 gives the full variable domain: KAGVTQTPRYLIKTRGQQVTLSCSPISGHRSVSWYQQTPGQGLQFLFEYFSETQRNKGNFPGRFSGRQFSNSRSEMNVSTLELGDSALYLCASSVDLAGGSYEQYFGPGTRLTVT.